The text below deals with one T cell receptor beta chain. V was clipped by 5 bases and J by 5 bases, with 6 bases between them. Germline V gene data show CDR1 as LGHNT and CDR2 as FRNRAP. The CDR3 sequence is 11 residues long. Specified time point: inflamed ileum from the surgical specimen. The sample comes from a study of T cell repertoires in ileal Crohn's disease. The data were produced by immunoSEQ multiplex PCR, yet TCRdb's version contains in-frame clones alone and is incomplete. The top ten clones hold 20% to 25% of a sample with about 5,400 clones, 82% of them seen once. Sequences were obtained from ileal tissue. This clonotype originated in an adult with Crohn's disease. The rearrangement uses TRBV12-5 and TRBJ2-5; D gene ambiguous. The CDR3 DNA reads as TGTGCTAGTGGTCCAAGGGAGACCCAGTACTTC. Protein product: CASGPRETQYF. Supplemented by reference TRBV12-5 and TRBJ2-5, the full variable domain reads DARVTQTPRHKVTEMGQEVTMRCQPILGHNTVFWYRQTMMQGLELLAYFRNRAPLDDSGMPKDRFSAEMPDATLATLKIQPSEPRDSAVYFCASGPRETQYFGPGTRLLVL.